This TCR beta chain was retrieved from a study of CD8 T cells in ankylosing spondylitis. General study points: Ankylosing spondylitis blood appeared to carry a characteristic TCR beta motif of roughly 8 highly homologous variants.

V shed 4 bases and J 1 base; nucleotides not matched to a gene: 4. CDR1 is MNHEY, CDR2 SMNVEV, per germline (reference sequence). The CDR3 is made up of 15 amino acids. TCRdb re-called the 5' RACE reads through MiXCR, storing one row per CDR3 protein. The table shows under 200,000 distinct CDR3 sequences, with around a tenth occurring only once. This clonotype was detected a few times. What it binds is unknown. V usage is TRBV27 and J usage is TRBJ2-7; the match to TRBD1 covers 10 bases. The sequencing input was blood, either unsorted or a sorted T cell fraction (not recorded which). The receptor was isolated from a female donor with ankylosing spondylitis or in good health (not recorded which). The CDR3 DNA is TGTGCCAGCAGTTGGGACAGGGGAAGATCCTACGAGCAGTACTTC. This codes for CASSWDRGRSYEQYF.